This TCR beta chain was retrieved from a study of T cell responses to AZD1222 COVID-19 vaccine. Study-wide context: Second-dose groups at about 4 or about 12 weeks were pooled. Study-wide results and caveats: Only six people who got AZD1222 tested seropositive at baseline. Vaccination with two AZD1222 doses was followed by a rise in Spike-specific TCR breadth and depth.

Data came from immunoSEQ multiplex PCR; TCRdb stores just in-frame clones and leaves some out. The sample yields 80,000 to 100,000 clones, roughly 90% seen once. As regards this clone: Its antigen is undetermined.

The CDR3 is 13 amino acids. Trimming left V 0 bases short and J 6 bases short, with 7 bases between. CDR1 and CDR2 from the germline V gene are LNHNV and YYDKDF (reference sequence). The source of this sequence is an adult in good health. The chain joins TRBV15 to TRBJ2-3; no clear D gene. The specimen comprised peripheral blood, sampled on day 0 of AZD1222 vaccination. CDR3 amino acids: CATSRDQVDTQYF. Here the CDR3 DNA reads TGTGCCACCAGCAGAGATCAGGTCGATACGCAGTATTTT.